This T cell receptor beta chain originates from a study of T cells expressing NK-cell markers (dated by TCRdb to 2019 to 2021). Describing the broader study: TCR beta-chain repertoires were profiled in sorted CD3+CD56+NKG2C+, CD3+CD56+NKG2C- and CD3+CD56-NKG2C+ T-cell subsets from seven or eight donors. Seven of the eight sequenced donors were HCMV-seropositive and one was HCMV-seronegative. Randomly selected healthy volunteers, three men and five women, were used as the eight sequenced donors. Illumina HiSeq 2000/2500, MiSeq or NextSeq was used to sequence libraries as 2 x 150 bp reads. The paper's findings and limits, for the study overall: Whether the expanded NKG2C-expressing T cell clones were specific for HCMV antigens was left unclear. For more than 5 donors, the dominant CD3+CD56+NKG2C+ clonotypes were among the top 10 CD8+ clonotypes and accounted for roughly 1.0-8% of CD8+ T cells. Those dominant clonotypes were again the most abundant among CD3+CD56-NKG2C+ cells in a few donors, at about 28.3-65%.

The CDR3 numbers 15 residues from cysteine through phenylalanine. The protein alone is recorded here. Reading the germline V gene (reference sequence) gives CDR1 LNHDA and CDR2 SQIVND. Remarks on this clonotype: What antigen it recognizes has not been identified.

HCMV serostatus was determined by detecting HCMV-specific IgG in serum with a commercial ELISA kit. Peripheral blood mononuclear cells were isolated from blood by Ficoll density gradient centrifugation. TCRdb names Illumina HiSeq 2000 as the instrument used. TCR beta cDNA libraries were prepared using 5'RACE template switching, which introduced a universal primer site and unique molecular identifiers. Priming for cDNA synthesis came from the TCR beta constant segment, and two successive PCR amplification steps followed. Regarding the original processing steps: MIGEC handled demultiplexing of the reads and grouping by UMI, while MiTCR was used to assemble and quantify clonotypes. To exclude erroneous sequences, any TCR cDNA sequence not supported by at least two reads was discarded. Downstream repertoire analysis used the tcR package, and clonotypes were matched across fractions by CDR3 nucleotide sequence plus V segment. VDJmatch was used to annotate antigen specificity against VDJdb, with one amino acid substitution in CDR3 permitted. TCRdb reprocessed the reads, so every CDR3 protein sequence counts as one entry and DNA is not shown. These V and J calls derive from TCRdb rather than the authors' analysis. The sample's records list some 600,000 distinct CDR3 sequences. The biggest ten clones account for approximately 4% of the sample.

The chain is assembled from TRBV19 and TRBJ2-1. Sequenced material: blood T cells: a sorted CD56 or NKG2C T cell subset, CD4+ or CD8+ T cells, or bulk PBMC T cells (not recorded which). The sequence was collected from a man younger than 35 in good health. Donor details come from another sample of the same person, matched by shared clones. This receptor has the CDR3 CASSIGAGTYNEQFF.